The entry below gives a single TCR beta chain sequence along with its context. Trimming pared 5 bases from V and 5 bases from J, leaving 16 bases between. Germline V gene data show CDR1 as SEHNR and CDR2 as FQNEAQ (reference sequence). The CDR3 spans 14 residues. This sample is drawn from a study of CD8+ T cells in alopecia areata. The authors extracted RNA and reverse transcribed it into cDNA as the sequencing template. Here immunoSEQ multiplex PCR was the method, and the copy in TCRdb shows in-frame clones only, minus some. Of 150,000 to 200,000 clones detected, about 62% appear once; the ten largest clones hold about 5%. Treatment here: oral pan-JAK inhibitor, 5-10 mg twice daily.

The specimen comprised CD4+ T cells sorted from blood, sampled at week 24, from a patient treated with tofacitinib. The sequence derives from a human donor with alopecia areata. The rearrangement joins TRBV7-9 to TRBJ2-7; D is uncertain. CDR3: CASSNGRPMNEQYF. Written as DNA, the CDR3 is TGTGCCAGCAGCAACGGCCGCCCCATGAACGAGCAGTACTTC.